Below are 24 T cell receptor beta chains sequenced from a single sample in a study of vaccination effects on CD4 cells after COVID-19 (dated by TCRdb to 2022 to 2024). Library generation was performed with the immunoSEQ multiplex PCR assay. TCRdb retrieved this table from immuneACCESS and kept in-frame rearrangements only. Not all clones are present; in checked studies, unresolved V genes account for under half, and no reason is known for the remainder. Here the sample has some 47,000 clones; roughly 70% occur a single time. Together, the top ten hold roughly 7.2% of the sample. After 10 days of culture, CD4+ T cells were isolated with the EasySep CD4+ T cell isolation kit. Two doses of either the BNT162b2 or the mRNA-1273 mRNA SARS-CoV-2 vaccine were administered to participants. Their recognized antigens are unknown. The sequenced sample was CD4+ T cells from PBMCs cultured without peptide, obtained after COVID-19 vaccination. The receptors were gathered from a human donor who received a COVID-19 vaccine.

CDR3 loop: CASSLVGSIGEYGYTF. In DNA form, the CDR3 reads TGTGCCAGCAGCTTGGTTGGGTCCATAGGTGAATATGGCTACACCTTC. V and J are TRBV5-6 and TRBJ1-2; no clear D. The V end was cut by 0 bases, the J end by 5 bases, with 17 bases between. Germline lookup yields CDR1 SGHDT and CDR2 YYEEEE. The CDR3 sequence is 16 residues long.

The chain combines TRBV5-1 with TRBJ1-5; no definite D call. The CDR3 is 13 residues long. Trimming took off 2 bases at V and 4 bases at J, with 7 bases between the two ends. CDR1 and CDR2 (germline): SGHRS, YFSETQ. The CDR3 bases are TGCGCCAGCAGCTTCGAGAGGAATCAGCCCCAGCATTTT. Translation: CASSFERNQPQHF.

The chain combines TRBV3-1 (or the pseudogene TRBV3-2) with TRBJ1-2, with 7 bases lining up with TRBD1. CDR1 and CDR2 (germline): LGHDT, YNNKEL (reference sequence). Germline trimming cut 4 bases from V and 4 bases from J; bases unmatched to any gene: 6. The CDR3 has 14 residues. CDR3 in amino acids: CASSPFAGGYGYTF. The CDR3 nucleotides read TGTGCCAGCAGCCCCTTTGCAGGGGGCTATGGCTACACCTTC.

This rearrangement joins TRBV10-2 to TRBJ1-6; D is perhaps TRBD1 (5 bases). Germline V gene data show CDR1 as WSHSY and CDR2 as SAAADI. The ends were cut back, 7 bases at V and 2 bases at J, with 24 bases in the middle. The CDR3 has 19 residues. CDR3: CASINNGGGGTPYNSPLHF. CDR3 DNA: TGCGCCAGCATCAACAACGGCGGGGGGGGAACACCCTATAATTCACCCCTCCACTTT.

The rearrangement links TRBV3-1 (or the pseudogene TRBV3-2) to TRBJ2-5; 9 positions match TRBD2. The V gene's germline CDR1 is LGHDT and CDR2 YNNKEL (reference sequence). Trimming took 3 bases from V and 4 from J; bases not matched to a gene: 12. This CDR3 spans 17 amino acids. As DNA, the CDR3 is TGTGCCAGCAGCCAGTACGGTAGCGGGAGTTCCCTAGAGACCCAGTACTTC. Its translation is CASSQYGSGSSLETQYF.

The CDR3 is CSVFRTSSTEAFF. The CDR3 coding sequence is TGCAGCGTTTTCAGGACATCAAGCACTGAAGCTTTCTTT. The V gene is TRBV29-1, the J gene TRBJ1-1; possible D gene TRBD1, 5 bases. Germline CDR1 reads SQVTM; CDR2 reads ANQGSEA. The CDR3 sequence is 13 residues long. V lost 5 bases to trimming and J lost 4 bases, with 14 bases between them. Looking up the rest from reference TRBV29-1 and TRBJ1-1 gives the full variable domain: SAVISQKPSRDICQRGTSLTIQCQVDSQVTMMFWYRQQPGQSLTLIATANQGSEATYESGFVIDKFPISRPNLTFSTLTVSNMSPEDSSIYLCSVFRTSSTEAFFGQGTRLTVV.

The gene calls are TRBV7-9 and TRBJ1-6; D is undetermined. Germline V CDR1 and CDR2: SEHNR, FQNEAQ (reference sequence). Trimming removed 4 bases at V and 7 bases at J, with 11 bases between. The CDR3 is made up of 14 amino acids. CDR3 nucleotide sequence: TGTGCCAGCAGCTGGGGAGAGTTAAATTCACCCCTCCACTTT. Amino acids: CASSWGELNSPLHF.

The chain combines TRBV11-2 with TRBJ2-7; 9 bases match TRBD2. The J segment lost 4 bases and the V segment lost 5 bases, leaving 9 bases of the junction unmatched. The CDR3 has 15 residues. Looked up from germline, CDR1 is SGHAT and CDR2 is FQNNGV. DNA for the CDR3: TGTGCCAGCAGCCGATTAGCGGGGGATAAATACGAGCAGTACTTC. Translated: CASSRLAGDKYEQYF.

The chain has TRBV7-9 and TRBJ2-5, with 12 bases lining up with TRBD2. Trimming cost V 1 base and J 5 bases; bases outside gene matches: 2. Germline-derived CDR1 and CDR2 are SEHNR and FQNEAQ (reference sequence). The CDR3 has 15 residues. CDR3 region: CASSLGLAGGETQYF. The CDR3, as DNA: TGTGCCAGCAGCTTAGGGCTAGCGGGAGGGGAGACCCAGTACTTC.

This sequence joins TRBV30 and TRBJ1-5; D unclear. From germline, CDR1 is GTSNPN and CDR2 SVGIG (reference sequence). The CDR3 contains 13 residues. Trimming took 2 bases from V and 5 from J, leaving 10 bases between them. The CDR3 coding sequence is TGTGCCTGGAGTCTCTACCGGGATCAGCCCCAGCATTTT. This gives the protein CAWSLYRDQPQHF.

CDR3 in DNA: TGTGCCAGCAGCGCAACACCGCAATATGGCTACACCTTC. Amino acid sequence: CASSATPQYGYTF. The chain recombines TRBV9 with TRBJ1-2; D unresolved. The germline V and J ends were trimmed by 3 bases and 5 bases, with 11 bases remaining between them. The CDR3 extends over 13 amino acids. CDR1 is SGDLS and CDR2 is YYNGEE in the germline V gene.

The chain links TRBV19 to TRBJ1-1; the match to TRBD1 covers 7 bases. The germline V gene has CDR1 LNHDA and CDR2 SQIVND (reference sequence). Losses at the gene ends were 0 bases for V and 5 bases for J; bases not matched to a gene: 3. The CDR3 length is 14 residues. Written as DNA, the CDR3 is TGTGCCAGTAGTATAGACAGGGGGGGGACTGAAGCTTTCTTT. It encodes CASSIDRGGTEAFF.

In this sample, this clone turned up a few times. This chain joins TRBV5-1 and TRBJ1-3; no clear D gene. Per the germline V gene, CDR1 is SGHRS and CDR2 is YFSETQ. There are 16 residues in the CDR3. With 4 bases removed from V and 0 bases from J, the gap between germline ends came to 14 bases. For the CDR3, the DNA is TGCGCCAGCAGCGAGCAAGACGGAGACTCTGGAAACACCATATATTTT. Protein sequence: CASSEQDGDSGNTIYF.

This chain connects TRBV6-6 to TRBJ1-3; D is uncertain. The CDR3 loop spans 13 amino acids. Trimming shortened V by 7 bases and J by 0 bases, and 7 bases separated the two germline ends. CDR1 is MNHNY, CDR2 SVGAGI, per germline (reference sequence). DNA of the CDR3: TGTGCCAGCAACAGCCCCTCTGGAAACACCATATATTTT. Translation gives CASNSPSGNTIYF.

The chain employs TRBV11-3 and TRBJ2-7; D ambiguous. CDR1 and CDR2 from the germline V gene are SGHNT and YENEEA. The CDR3 consists of 12 residues. Trimming removed 1 base at V and 3 bases at J, with 4 bases between. The CDR3 spells CASSLVFYEQYF. The CDR3 nucleotides read TGTGCCAGCAGCTTAGTATTCTACGAGCAGTACTTC.

The chain has TRBV2 and TRBJ1-6; unclear D gene. The germline V gene encodes CDR1 SNHLY and CDR2 FYNNEI. This CDR3 has 14 amino acids. The ends were cut back, 5 bases at V and 5 bases at J, with 10 bases in the middle. DNA of the CDR3: TGTGCCAGCAGTTTGTTGGAGGATAATTCACCCCTCCACTTT. As protein: CASSLLEDNSPLHF.

The chain has TRBV19 and TRBJ1-4; tentatively, D is TRBD1 (5 bases). The V gene's germline CDR1 is LNHDA and CDR2 SQIVND (reference sequence). This CDR3 has 13 amino acids. V lost 7 bases to trimming and J lost 7 bases, with 13 bases between them. The CDR3 here is CASTMGRVEKLFF. CDR3 coding DNA: TGTGCCAGTACCATGGGGCGGGTTGAAAAACTGTTTTTT.

The chain recombines TRBV18 with TRBJ2-3; D gene ambiguous. The germline V gene encodes CDR1 KGHSH and CDR2 LQKENI. V was pared by 3 bases and J by 0 bases, with 13 bases between. The CDR3 runs to 16 residues. The chain's CDR3 is CASSPPGLPSTDTQYF. The CDR3 nucleotides read TGTGCCAGCTCACCTCCCGGGTTGCCTAGCACAGATACGCAGTATTTT.

The V call is TRBV18, the J call TRBJ2-1, with D tentatively TRBD1 (5 bases). Germline-derived CDR1 and CDR2 are KGHSH and LQKENI. The CDR3 spans 14 residues. V was clipped by 0 bases and J by 8 bases, with 11 bases between them. Here the CDR3 reads CASSPPSRADEQFF. CDR3 nucleotide sequence: TGTGCCAGCTCACCACCATCCAGGGCGGATGAGCAGTTCTTC.

CDR3 DNA sequence: TGTGCCACCAGTAAGGGGCAGGGGAATGGCCTCTACGAGCAGTACTTC. Translated: CATSKGQGNGLYEQYF. The rearrangement uses TRBV24-1 and TRBJ2-7, with D maybe TRBD1 (6 bases). Germline CDR1 is KGHDR and CDR2 is SFDVKD. This CDR3 has 16 residues. The germline V and J ends were trimmed by 6 bases and 3 bases, with 20 bases remaining between them.

This chain connects TRBV18 to TRBJ2-7; weak D call: TRBD2 (6 bases). CDR1 and CDR2 (germline): KGHSH, LQKENI. This CDR3 is 15 amino acids long. Trimming removed 1 base from V and 2 bases from J, with 12 bases in between. Here the CDR3 reads CASSPRELATYEQYF. The CDR3 nucleotides read TGTGCCAGCTCACCACGGGAACTAGCTACCTACGAGCAGTACTTC.

The gene calls are TRBV6-5 and TRBJ2-6; no clear D gene. There are 12 residues in the CDR3. Germline CDR1 and CDR2: MNHEY and SVGAGI. The ends were cut back, 11 bases at V and 5 bases at J, with 10 bases in the middle. The CDR3 coding sequence is TGTGCCGCCATGGGTTGGGCCAACGTCCTGACTTTC. Translation: CAAMGWANVLTF.

This sequence joins TRBV27 and TRBJ1-1; TRBD1 is a possible D gene (5 bases). The ends were cut back, 0 bases at V and 11 bases at J, with 22 bases in the middle. This CDR3 is 16 amino acids long. Germline lookup yields CDR1 MNHEY and CDR2 SMNVEV (reference sequence). CDR3 sequence (DNA): TGTGCCAGCAGTTTATCTCGGGGGGTTGGGGGAAATGTTGCTTTCTTT. Protein product: CASSLSRGVGGNVAFF.

This chain links TRBV30 with TRBJ1-2, with a tentative D call TRBD1 (5 bases). Trimming shortened V by 3 bases and J by 4 bases, and 9 bases separated the two germline ends. Germline assignment: CDR1 GTSNPN and CDR2 SVGIG (reference sequence). The CDR3 length is 12 residues. CDR3 coding DNA: TGTGCCTGGAGCGCCGGGACCTATGGCTACACCTTC. This sequence encodes CAWSAGTYGYTF. Based on the CDR3 plus reference TRBV30 and TRBJ1-2, the full variable domain is SQTIHQWPATLVQPVGSPLSLECTVEGTSNPNLYWYRQAAGRGLQLLFYSVGIGQISSEVPQNLSASRPQDRQFILSSKKLLLSDSGFYLCAWSAGTYGYTFGSGTRLTVV.